This T cell receptor (beta chain) was recovered during a study of cytomegalovirus exposure and HLA in healthy donors. Researchers ran the PCR with 60 Vbeta and 13 Jbeta primers. Data came from immunoSEQ multiplex PCR; TCRdb stores just in-frame clones and leaves some out. The sample has 95,000 to 150,000 clones, approximately 79% seen once. CDR3 length: 14 amino acids. With V trimmed by 6 bases and J by 6 bases, 10 bases remained unmatched. Germline V lookup: CDR1 MDHEN, CDR2 SYDVKM. This clone came up once. Sequenced material: PBMCs. This clonotype originated in a man aged 25-40 years in good health and CMV-seronegative. The chain employs TRBV28 and TRBJ1-2; the match to TRBD1 covers 7 bases. CDR3 sequence: CASSSQGRADGYTF. The CDR3 nucleotides are TGTGCCAGCAGCTCACAGGGGCGCGCGGATGGCTACACCTTC.